The clone carrying this TCR beta chain was counted between two and nine times. The data are from a study of patients and donors after allogeneic stem cell transplantation. Between the trimmed V and J ends, which lost 5 bases and 9 bases, there was a span of 19 bases. Germline CDR1 MDHEN, CDR2 SYDVKM. CDR3 length equals 14 residues. TCRdb itself ran the RT-PCR reads through MiXCR, one entry per CDR3 protein. The table records hundreds of thousands of distinct CDR3 sequences, around 41% of them present only once. This rearrangement joins TRBV28 to TRBJ1-2, with D uncertain. The origin of this receptor is a human donor who was either an allogeneic HSCT recipient or a stem cell or donor lymphocyte infusion donor (not recorded which). It is not recorded whose cells these are; they may come from a transplant donor. Sequenced: blood, either unsorted or a sorted T cell fraction (not recorded which). This chain's CDR3 is CASSIQTFLGRYTF. DNA of the CDR3: TGTGCCAGCAGTATTCAGACCTTTCTCGGGCGCTACACCTTC.